This passage covers 25 T cell receptor beta chains from one sample sequenced in a study of T cells in Graves' hyperthyroidism and ophthalmopathy. Template material for amplifying TCR beta CDR3 regions consisted of RNA transcripts. A set of HTBI primers served as the primers for a first-round RT-PCR of the TCR CDR3. TCRdb called the multiplex PCR reads again in MiXCR, with one record for every CDR3 protein. The table lists about 400,000 distinct CDR3 sequences, around 16% of them singletons. Sequenced input: blood. These receptors were collected from a young woman with Graves' hyperthyroidism.

The chain links TRBV13 to TRBJ2-6; 8 bases match TRBD1. Germline V gene data show CDR1 as PRHDT and CDR2 as FYEKMQ (reference sequence). With V trimmed by 5 bases and J by 3 bases, 6 bases remained unmatched. CDR3 size: 16 residues. CDR3 bases: TGTGCCAGCAGCAGGACAGGGTGGGGTGGGGCCAACGTCCTGACTTTC. It is translated as CASSRTGWGGANVLTF.

In this sample, this clonotype turned up many times. This chain connects TRBV11-2 to TRBJ2-2; D perhaps matches TRBD1 (6 bases). Trimming pared 5 bases from V and 6 bases from J, leaving 10 bases between. The CDR3 has 13 residues. Germline V gene data show CDR1 as SGHAT and CDR2 as FQNNGV. For the CDR3, the DNA is TGTGCCAGCAGCCAGGGGCGCGCCGGGGAGCTGTTTTTT. It is translated as CASSQGRAGELFF.

There are many counts of this clonotype. The chain employs TRBV2 and TRBJ1-6; D gene unclear. Trimming removed 4 bases from V and 5 bases from J, with 6 bases in between. The CDR3 length is 13 residues. Germline V gene data show CDR1 as SNHLY and CDR2 as FYNNEI. CDR3: CASSGRNNSPLHF. DNA for the CDR3: TGTGCCAGCAGTGGTAGGAATAATTCACCCCTCCACTTT.

This clonotype was seen a handful of times. The rearrangement uses TRBV4-1 and TRBJ2-2, with 10 bases fitting TRBD2. V lost 0 bases, J lost 0 bases, and 7 bases stayed unmatched. Germline lookup yields CDR1 MGHRA and CDR2 YSYEKL. CDR3 length: 19 amino acids. CDR3 sequence: CASSQDLAGASANTGELFF. CDR3 DNA sequence: TGCGCCAGCAGCCAAGACCTAGCGGGAGCTTCCGCGAACACCGGGGAGCTGTTTTTT.

This clonotype was recorded many times. J is TRBJ1-6 and V is TRBV20-1, with 7 bases lining up with TRBD1. This CDR3 has 14 amino acids. V was pared by 2 bases and J by 8 bases, with 6 bases of the junction left unmatched. The V gene's germline CDR1 is DFQATT and CDR2 SNEGSKA (reference sequence). In DNA form, the CDR3 reads TGCAGTGCTAGACACCGGACAGGCGATTCACCCCTCCACTTT. This gives the protein CSARHRTGDSPLHF.

This clonotype showed up many times. This chain joins TRBV20-1 and TRBJ1-6, with 7 positions matching TRBD1. CDR3 length: 13 residues. V shed 6 bases, J shed 5 bases, and the junction held 4 bases outside the gene matches. Germline V lookup: CDR1 DFQATT, CDR2 SNEGSKA (reference sequence). In DNA form, the CDR3 reads TGCAGTGCAACTGGACAGGATAATTCACCCCTCCACTTT. Amino acids: CSATGQDNSPLHF.

There are many counts of this clonotype. The chain recombines TRBV14 with TRBJ2-7, with 9 bases matching TRBD1. The V gene's germline CDR1 is SGHDN and CDR2 FVKESK. This CDR3 has 14 amino acids. The ends lost 4 bases at V and 5 bases at J; junction bases unmatched: 6. The CDR3 region has the DNA TGTGCCAGCAGCCGGGACAGGGCTAGGAACGAGCAGTACTTC. Its translation: CASSRDRARNEQYF.

This clonotype was detected many times. J is TRBJ1-5 and V is TRBV19, with 9 bases fitting TRBD1. The CDR3 is 18 amino acids. V lost 0 bases and J lost 9; bases outside the gene matches: 15. The germline CDR1 and CDR2 sequences are LNHDA and SQIVND (reference sequence). The CDR3 nucleotides are TGTGCCAGTAGTATAGACCAACGAGAGGACAGGGGAAGGGGGCCCCAGCATTTT. Its translation is CASSIDQREDRGRGPQHF.

The chain has TRBV2 and TRBJ1-2; 7 bases agree with TRBD1. The CDR3 runs to 13 residues. V trimming: 8 bases; J trimming: 4 bases; junction bases outside the gene matches: 7. Germline values: CDR1 SNHLY, CDR2 FYNNEI. The CDR3 coding sequence is TGTGCCAGCCTATACGGGACAGCCTATGGCTACACCTTC. The encoded protein is CASLYGTAYGYTF.

This clonotype appeared many times. The rearrangement uses TRBV28 and TRBJ2-3; D might be TRBD2 (5 bases). V lost 7 bases, J lost 3 bases, and 23 bases lay in between. Germline CDR1 MDHEN, CDR2 SYDVKM. The length of the CDR3 is 17 residues. The CDR3 reads CASIPKGGGPRTDTQYF. For the CDR3, the DNA is TGTGCCAGCATCCCAAAGGGCGGCGGGCCCCGGACAGATACGCAGTATTTT.

This clonotype was counted ten times or more. The chain uses TRBV2 and TRBJ1-2; possibly TRBD1 for D (6 bases). Germline values: CDR1 SNHLY, CDR2 FYNNEI. The length of the CDR3 is 14 residues. The V end lost 7 bases, the J end lost 4 bases, and 16 bases lay between the germline ends. CDR3 DNA: TGTGCCAGCAAGGGGGGAGTGTACGCCTATGGCTACACCTTC. Translating it yields CASKGGVYAYGYTF.

This clonotype was counted at least ten times. The gene calls are TRBV15 and TRBJ1-2, with D uncertain. This CDR3 has 14 amino acids. Trimming shortened V by 0 bases and J by 6 bases, and 11 bases separated the two germline ends. Germline CDR1 is LNHNV and CDR2 is YYDKDF (reference sequence). The CDR3 nucleotides are TGTGCCACCAGCAGAGATGGCGCTTCCCATGGCTACACCTTC. Residues: CATSRDGASHGYTF. Drawing the rest from reference TRBV15 and TRBJ1-2, the complete variable domain is DAMVIQNPRYQVTQFGKPVTLSCSQTLNHNVMYWYQQKSSQAPKLLFHYYDKDFNNEADTPDNFQSRRPNTSFCFLDIRSPGLGDTAMYLCATSRDGASHGYTFGSGTRLTVV.

On this clonotype itself: A read error is possible here, since a much larger clone lies one base away. The chain joins TRBV10-3 to TRBJ2-7, with 9 bases lining up with TRBD1. The CDR3 sequence is 14 residues long. From germline, CDR1 is ENHRY and CDR2 SYGVKD. The CDR3 region is CAIEGTGYYDEQCF. Written as DNA, the CDR3 is TGTGCCATTGAGGGGACAGGGTATTATGACGAGCAGTGCTTC.

This clonotype has a count of ten or more. The chain joins TRBV12-3 or TRBV12-4 to TRBJ1-1; the D gene is possibly TRBD1 (5 bases). This CDR3 region has 14 residues. Trimming stripped 3 bases from V and 4 bases from J, with 12 bases between. The CDR3 nucleotides read TGTGCCAGCAGTTTCGGAGGGGAGGGCACTGAAGCTTTCTTT. This gives the protein CASSFGGEGTEAFF.

This clonotype was observed at least ten times. The chain combines TRBV29-1 with TRBJ1-2; maybe TRBD1 (6 bases). Germline V CDR1 and CDR2: SQVTM, ANQGSEA. There are 13 residues in the CDR3. The V and J ends lost 4 bases and 4 bases respectively, with 13 bases between them. The CDR3 nucleotides read TGCAGCGTTGTACCGGGGGCCCCCTATGGCTACACCTTC. Residues: CSVVPGAPYGYTF.

The rearrangement links TRBV29-1 to TRBJ2-1; 10 nucleotides agree with TRBD2. V lost 1 base and J lost 2; bases outside the gene matches: 14. CDR3 size: 19 residues. CDR1 SQVTM and CDR2 ANQGSEA come from the germline V gene. This CDR3 is CSVEAPDRVLAGPYNEQFF. CDR3 nucleotide sequence: TGCAGCGTTGAAGCCCCGGACAGGGTACTAGCGGGACCCTACAATGAGCAGTTCTTC.

This clonotype was recorded at least ten times. This sequence joins TRBV20-1 and TRBJ2-1; TRBD2 matches at 9 bases. J gave up 0 bases and V 5 bases, and 14 bases lay outside the gene matches. From germline, CDR1 is DFQATT and CDR2 SNEGSKA (reference sequence). CDR3 length: 18 amino acids. CDR3 DNA sequence: TGCAGTGCTCGTTCTGCGGGAGGGCTGACGAGCTCCTACAATGAGCAGTTCTTC. It specifies CSARSAGGLTSSYNEQFF.

The V and J genes are TRBV3-1 and TRBJ2-6; unclear D gene. The CDR3 covers 14 residues. Germline-derived CDR1 and CDR2 are LGHDT and YNNKEL (reference sequence). Trimming removed 4 bases at V and 1 base at J, with 5 bases between. Here the CDR3 reads CASSLQSGANVLTF. CDR3 sequence (DNA): TGTGCCAGCAGCCTACAATCTGGGGCCAACGTCCTGACTTTC.

This clonotype was counted ten times or more. The CDR3 DNA is TGTGCCAGCAGTTTATGGGGCGGGACCGGGGAGCTGTTTTTT. It encodes CASSLWGGTGELFF. The chain combines TRBV27 with TRBJ2-2; possibly TRBD1 or TRBD2 for D (5 bases each). The CDR3 runs to 14 residues. CDR1 and CDR2 (germline): MNHEY, SMNVEV (reference sequence). V was pared by 1 base and J by 5 bases, with 8 bases between.

This clonotype came up a few times. The chain carries TRBV3-1 and TRBJ2-1; 11 bases are a match to TRBD2. Trimming at V came to 2 bases and at J to 2 bases, leaving 2 bases not matched to a gene. CDR3 length: 16 residues. In germline, CDR1 is LGHDT, CDR2 YNNKEL (reference sequence). The CDR3 DNA is TGTGCCAGCAGCCAAAGGGGACTAGCGGCCTACAATGAGCAGTTCTTC. Protein sequence: CASSQRGLAAYNEQFF.

This clonotype was recorded at least ten times. The chain combines TRBV7-9 with TRBJ2-7; D not certain. The CDR3 is made up of 12 amino acids. Germline lookup yields CDR1 SEHNR and CDR2 FQNEAQ (reference sequence). Trimming took off 3 bases at V and 4 bases at J, with 7 bases between the two ends. The CDR3 protein is CASSFNGYEQYF. DNA of the CDR3: TGTGCCAGCAGCTTTAACGGGTACGAGCAGTACTTC.

This clonotype was detected only a few times. The J gene is TRBJ2-7, the V gene TRBV7-9, with a weak D call TRBD1 (6 bases). CDR3 size: 16 residues. V lost 1 base to trimming and J lost 5 bases, with 18 bases between them. CDR1 is SEHNR, CDR2 FQNEAQ, per germline (reference sequence). The CDR3 sequence: CASSLGKDRPRHEQYF. CDR3 DNA: TGTGCCAGCAGCTTAGGGAAAGACAGGCCCCGCCACGAGCAGTACTTC.

This clonotype was recorded at least ten times. This chain links TRBV6-5 with TRBJ2-7; perhaps TRBD2 as D (6 bases). Germline V gives CDR1 MNHEY, CDR2 SVGAGI. V lost 1 base to trimming and J lost 0 bases, with 13 bases between them. CDR3 length: 16 amino acids. Written as DNA, the CDR3 is TGTGCCAGCAGTTACTACTCGGGGGATAGCTCCTACGAGCAGTACTTC. Residues: CASSYYSGDSSYEQYF.

This clonotype was seen many times. This chain uses TRBV19 with TRBJ1-5, with TRBD1 matching over 7 bases. Looked up from germline, CDR1 is LNHDA and CDR2 is SQIVND (reference sequence). Trimming at V came to 9 bases and at J to 6 bases, leaving 8 bases not matched to a gene. The CDR3 totals 13 residues. This CDR3 is CASLGRGPQPQHF. DNA of the CDR3: TGTGCCAGCCTGGGGAGGGGGCCTCAGCCCCAGCATTTT.

This clonotype was observed at least ten times. The V gene is TRBV6-1, the J gene TRBJ1-2; perhaps TRBD1 as D (6 bases). The CDR3 is 16 residues long. Germline CDR1 MNHNS, CDR2 SASEGT. Trimming shortened V by 5 bases and J by 2 bases, and 18 bases separated the two germline ends. This CDR3 is CASSTQGPGWNYGYTF. The CDR3, as DNA: TGTGCCAGCAGTACCCAGGGGCCCGGGTGGAACTATGGCTACACCTTC.